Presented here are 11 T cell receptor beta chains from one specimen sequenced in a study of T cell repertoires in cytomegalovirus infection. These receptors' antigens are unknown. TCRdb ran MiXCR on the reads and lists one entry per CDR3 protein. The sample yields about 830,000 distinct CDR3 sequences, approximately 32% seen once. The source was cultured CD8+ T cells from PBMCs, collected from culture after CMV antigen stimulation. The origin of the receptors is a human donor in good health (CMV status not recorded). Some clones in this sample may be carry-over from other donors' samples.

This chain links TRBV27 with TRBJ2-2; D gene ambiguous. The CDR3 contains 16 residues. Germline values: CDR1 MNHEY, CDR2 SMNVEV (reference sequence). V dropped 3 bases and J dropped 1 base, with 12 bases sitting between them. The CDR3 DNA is TGTGCCAGCAGTTTTCTGGCAGCCATGAACACCGGGGAGCTGTTTTTT. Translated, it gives CASSFLAAMNTGELFF.

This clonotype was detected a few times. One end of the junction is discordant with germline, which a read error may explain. The chain's CDR3 is CASSLATDPTDTQYF. CDR3 DNA: TGTGCTAGCAGCTTAGCGACCGACCCCACAGATACGCAGTATTTT. The chain links TRBV7-7 to TRBJ2-3; D might be TRBD2 (5 bases). This CDR3 region has 15 residues. Germline V gene lookup returns CDR1 SSHAT and CDR2 FNYEAQ (reference sequence).

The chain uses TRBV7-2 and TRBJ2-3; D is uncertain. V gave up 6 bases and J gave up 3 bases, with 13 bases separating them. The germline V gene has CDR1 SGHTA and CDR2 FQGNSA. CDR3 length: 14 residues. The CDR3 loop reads CASRTARITDTQYF. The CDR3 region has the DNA TGTGCCAGCAGGACGGCGAGGATAACAGATACGCAGTATTTT.

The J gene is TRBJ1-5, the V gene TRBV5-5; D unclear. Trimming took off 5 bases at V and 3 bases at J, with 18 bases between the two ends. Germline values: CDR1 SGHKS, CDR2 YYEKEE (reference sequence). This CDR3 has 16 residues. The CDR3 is CASRAGPGPFNQPQHF. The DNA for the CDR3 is TGTGCCAGCAGGGCAGGACCAGGCCCTTTCAATCAGCCCCAGCATTTT.

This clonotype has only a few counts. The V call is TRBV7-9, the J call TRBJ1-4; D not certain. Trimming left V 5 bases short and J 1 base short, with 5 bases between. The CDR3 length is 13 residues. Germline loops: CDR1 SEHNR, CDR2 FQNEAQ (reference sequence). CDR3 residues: CASSLLTNEKLFF. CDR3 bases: TGTGCCAGCAGCCTCTTAACTAATGAAAAACTGTTTTTT.

For the CDR3, the DNA is TGTGCCAGCAGCTCCCCTAGTGGGCAGGGCCCCTACAATGAGCAGTTCTTC. This sequence encodes CASSSPSGQGPYNEQFF. The chain couples TRBV7-3 to TRBJ2-1; D may be TRBD1 (5 bases). Germline CDR1 and CDR2: SGHTA and FQGTGA. The CDR3 covers 17 residues. With 4 bases removed from V and 2 bases from J, the gap between germline ends came to 18 bases.

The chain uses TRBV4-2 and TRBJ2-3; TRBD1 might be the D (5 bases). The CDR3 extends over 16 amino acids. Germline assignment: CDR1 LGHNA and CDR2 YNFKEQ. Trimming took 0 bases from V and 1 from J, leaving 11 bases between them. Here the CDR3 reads CASSQDGATGTDTQYF. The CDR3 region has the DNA TGTGCCAGCAGCCAAGATGGGGCAACGGGCACAGATACGCAGTATTTT.

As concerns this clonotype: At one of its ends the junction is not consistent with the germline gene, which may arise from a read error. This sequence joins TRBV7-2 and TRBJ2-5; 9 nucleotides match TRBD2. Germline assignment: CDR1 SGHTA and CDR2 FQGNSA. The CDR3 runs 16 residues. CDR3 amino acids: CASSLGKSGGQENQYF. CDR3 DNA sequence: TGTGCCAGCAGCCTAGGGAAGAGCGGGGGGCAAGAGAACCAGTACTTC.

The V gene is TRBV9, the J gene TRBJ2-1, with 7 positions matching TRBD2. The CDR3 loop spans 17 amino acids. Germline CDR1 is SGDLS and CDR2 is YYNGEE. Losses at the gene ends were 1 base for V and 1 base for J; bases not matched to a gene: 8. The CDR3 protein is CASSVSPIAGSYNEQFF. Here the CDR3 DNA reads TGTGCCAGCAGCGTATCGCCCATAGCGGGTTCCTACAATGAGCAGTTCTTC.

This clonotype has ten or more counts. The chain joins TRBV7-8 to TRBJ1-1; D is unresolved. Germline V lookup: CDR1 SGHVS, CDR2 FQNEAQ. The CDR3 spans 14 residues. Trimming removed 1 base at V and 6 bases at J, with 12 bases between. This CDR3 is CASSLGGTVSEAFF. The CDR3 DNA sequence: TGTGCCAGCAGCTTAGGTGGCACGGTTTCTGAAGCTTTCTTT.

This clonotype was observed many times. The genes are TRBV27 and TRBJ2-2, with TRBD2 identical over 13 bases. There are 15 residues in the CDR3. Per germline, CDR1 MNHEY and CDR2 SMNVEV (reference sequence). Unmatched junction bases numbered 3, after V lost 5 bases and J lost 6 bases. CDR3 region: CASSPGLAGAGELFF. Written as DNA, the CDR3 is TGTGCCAGCAGTCCCGGACTAGCGGGGGCCGGGGAGCTGTTTTTT.